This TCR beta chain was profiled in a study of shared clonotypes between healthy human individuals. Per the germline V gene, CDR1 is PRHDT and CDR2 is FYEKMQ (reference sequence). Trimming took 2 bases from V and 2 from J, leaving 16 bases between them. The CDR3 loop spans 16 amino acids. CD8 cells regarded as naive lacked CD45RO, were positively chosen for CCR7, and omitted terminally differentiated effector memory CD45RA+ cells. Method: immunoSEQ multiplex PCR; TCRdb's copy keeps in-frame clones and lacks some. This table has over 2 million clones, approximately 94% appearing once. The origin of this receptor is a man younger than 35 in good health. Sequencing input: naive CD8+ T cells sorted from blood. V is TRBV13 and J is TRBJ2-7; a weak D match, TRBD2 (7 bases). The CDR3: CASSLRGGGGAYEQYF. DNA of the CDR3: TGTGCCAGCAGCTTACGCGGGGGAGGGGGTGCCTACGAGCAGTACTTC.